This T cell receptor beta chain came from a study of CD8 T cells in Susac syndrome. With random hexamers, 0.5 to 1 ug RNA was reverse transcribed. Amplification of TCR beta CDR3 by immunoSEQ multiplex PCR spanned 54 Vbeta and 13 Jbeta. MiXCR, applied by TCRdb to the immunoSEQ multiplex PCR reads, yields one record per CDR3 protein. The sample includes 110,000 to 150,000 distinct CDR3 sequences, roughly 94% of them seen just once. CDR1 and CDR2 from the germline V gene are SQVTM and ANQGSEA. V shed 4 bases, J shed 4 bases, and the junction held 5 bases outside the gene matches. CDR3 size: 14 residues. Sequencing of TCR beta covered CD8+ and CD4+ T cells obtained from blood. The controls were healthy donors who were matched for age and sex. The TEMRA cells underwent FACS enrichment, while the CD8+ and CD4+ T cells underwent negative isolation.

Specimen: CD8+ T cells from PBMCs. The V call is TRBV29-1, the J call TRBJ2-5; 11 bases fit TRBD2. This TCR came from a human donor in good health. The CDR3 DNA follows: TGCAGCGTTGTACTAGCGGGAGAGGGAGAGACCCAGTACTTC. It codes for CSVVLAGEGETQYF.